The 12 T cell receptor beta chains in this list originate from one sample, sequenced in a study of T cells in Graves' hyperthyroidism and ophthalmopathy. TCR beta CDR3 regions were amplified from RNA transcripts. The HTBI primer set served for first-round RT-PCR of the TCR CDR3. A single record per CDR3 protein comes from TCRdb applying MiXCR to the multiplex PCR reads. Among about 610,000 distinct CDR3 sequences, roughly 14% were seen once, and the ten largest hold approximately 4.2%. Sequencing used blood. The source is a middle-aged woman with Graves' ophthalmopathy.

This clonotype was counted many times. The V and J genes are TRBV5-1 and TRBJ2-3, with 8 bases lining up with TRBD1. Germline V CDR1 and CDR2: SGHRS, YFSETQ. The CDR3 has 14 amino acids. Trimming cost V 7 bases and J 6 bases; bases outside gene matches: 10. The CDR3 DNA reads as TGCGCCAGCCGACCGGGACAGGAAATGGATACGCAGTATTTT. It is translated as CASRPGQEMDTQYF.

This clonotype showed up many times. The gene calls are TRBV6-5 and TRBJ1-5, with D perhaps matching TRBD1 (6 bases). Germline lookup yields CDR1 MNHEY and CDR2 SVGAGI. V dropped 2 bases and J dropped 4 bases, with 18 bases sitting between them. The CDR3 has 17 residues. As DNA, the CDR3 is TGTGCCAGCAGTTACGATATCGGGGGGCTAGGGAATCAGCCCCAGCATTTT. Its protein product is CASSYDIGGLGNQPQHF.

V gene TRBV28 combines with J gene TRBJ2-5; D is uncertain. CDR1 is MDHEN, CDR2 SYDVKM, per germline. Trimming cost V 5 bases and J 6 bases, with 10 bases left between them. This CDR3 is 12 amino acids long. CDR3 loop: CASSPGPQTQYF. The DNA of the CDR3 is TGTGCCAGCAGTCCCGGACCTCAGACCCAGTACTTC.

The V gene is TRBV19, the J gene TRBJ2-6, with D hard to call. Germline CDR1 reads LNHDA; CDR2 reads SQIVND (reference sequence). The CDR3 is made up of 15 amino acids. V was shortened by 3 bases and J by 0 bases, with 6 bases between the two germline ends. Written as DNA, the CDR3 is TGTGCCAGTAGTATTTTGATCTCTGGGGCCAACGTCCTGACTTTC. Its translation: CASSILISGANVLTF.

The chain combines TRBV20-1 with TRBJ2-7; weak D call: TRBD2 (5 bases). V was shortened by 0 bases and J by 3 bases, with 15 bases between the two germline ends. Germline V gene data show CDR1 as DFQATT and CDR2 as SNEGSKA (reference sequence). This CDR3 contains 15 residues. CDR3 bases: TGCAGTGCTAGAGATCCCGGACTTGGCCTCTACGAGCAGTACTTC. It is translated as CSARDPGLGLYEQYF.

The CDR3 DNA follows: TGTGCCAGCAGTTTAGCCGGGCCTCAGGATTTTACTGATGGCTACACCTTC. This gives the protein CASSLAGPQDFTDGYTF. The chain joins TRBV12-3 or TRBV12-4 to TRBJ1-2; no reliable D call. This CDR3 region has 17 residues. Trimming removed 0 bases from V and 6 bases from J, with 20 bases in between.

The V gene is TRBV7-3, the J gene TRBJ2-5; 10 bases are shared with TRBD1. The length of the CDR3 is 15 residues. Germline CDR1 is SGHTA and CDR2 is FQGTGA. J lost 5 bases, V lost 3 bases, and 6 bases had no gene match. This CDR3 is CASSFPGTGDETQYF. DNA for the CDR3: TGTGCCAGCAGCTTCCCCGGGACAGGGGACGAGACCCAGTACTTC.

At least ten counts were recorded for this clonotype. CDR3 sequence (DNA): TGTGCCAGCACTACCGCACGGGAGGGGGCTCAGCCCCAGCATTTT. Translating gives CASTTAREGAQPQHF. The chain carries TRBV28 and TRBJ1-5; 7 nucleotides agree with TRBD1. In germline, CDR1 is MDHEN, CDR2 SYDVKM. V shed 7 bases and J 6 bases; nucleotides not matched to a gene: 12. CDR3 length equals 15 residues.

This clonotype was recorded many times. The rearrangement links TRBV9 to TRBJ2-2; no firm D call. V was pared by 0 bases and J by 10 bases, with 7 bases between. Germline-derived CDR1 and CDR2 are SGDLS and YYNGEE. CDR3 length: 12 amino acids. CDR3 DNA sequence: TGTGCCAGCAGCGTAGTTGGGAAGGAGCTGTTTTTT. As protein: CASSVVGKELFF. The variable domain in full, with the rest retrieved from reference TRBV9 and TRBJ2-2, is DSGVTQTPKHLITATGQRVTLRCSPRSGDLSVYWYQQSLDQGLQFLIQYYNGEERAKGNILERFSAQQFPDLHSELNLSSLELGDSALYFCASSVVGKELFFGEGSRLTVL.

The sample holds many counts of this clonotype. V gene TRBV28 combines with J gene TRBJ2-7, with 8 bases fitting TRBD1. CDR3 length: 12 amino acids. From germline, CDR1 is MDHEN and CDR2 SYDVKM. The V segment lost 10 bases and the J segment 3 bases; nucleotides outside the gene matches: 5. The CDR3 region is CATRTGNYEQYF. CDR3 coding DNA: TGTGCCACTCGGACAGGGAACTACGAGCAGTACTTC. The whole variable domain, remainder taken from reference TRBV28 and TRBJ2-7, is DVKVTQSSRYLVKRTGEKVFLECVQDMDHENMFWYRQDPGLGLRLIYFSYDVKMKEKGDIPEGYSVSREKKERFSLILESASTNQTSMYLCATRTGNYEQYFGPGTRLTVT.

The rearrangement uses TRBV18 and TRBJ2-5; TRBD1 is a possible D gene (6 bases). The V gene's germline CDR1 is KGHSH and CDR2 LQKENI. This CDR3 comprises 15 residues. V was clipped by 2 bases and J by 7 bases, with 17 bases between them. The CDR3 loop reads CASSPGEGQPGTQYF. CDR3 in DNA: TGTGCCAGCTCACCAGGTGAAGGACAGCCGGGGACCCAGTACTTC.

The chain recombines TRBV24-1 with TRBJ2-5, with TRBD2 matching over 8 bases. Germline V gene sequence: CDR1 KGHDR, CDR2 SFDVKD. The CDR3 totals 15 residues. V lost 4 bases and J lost 1; bases outside the gene matches: 4. In DNA, the CDR3 is TGTGCCACCAGTGACTCAGCGGGAGTCCAAGAGACCCAGTACTTC. Amino acid sequence: CATSDSAGVQETQYF.